This is a list of T cell receptor beta chains from one sample in a study of CD8+ T cells in alopecia areata. This table comes from immunoSEQ multiplex PCR, and its TCRdb copy is limited to in-frame clones, with some not included. Among about 180,000 clones, 50% to 60% were seen once, and the ten largest hold about 14%. The source was CD4+ T cells sorted from blood, collected at week 0. Receptors were obtained from a human donor with alopecia areata. CDR3s include the opening cysteine and the closing phenylalanine or tryptophan. D genes are given only for firm matches. Some rows have no size entry. The others give once, few or many, or a class for an expanded clone.

TRBJ2-7 TRBV5-1 11 NA NA CASSLEGRQYF TGCGCCAGCAGCTTGGAAGGTCGGCAGTACTTC
TRBJ2-2 TRBV5-1 15 NA NA CASSLVGRVTGELFF TGCGCCAGCAGCTTGGTCGGCAGGGTGACCGGGGAGCTGTTTTTT
TRBJ2-7 TRBV5-1 11 NA NA CASRRDYEQYF TGCGCCAGCAGACGGGACTACGAGCAGTACTTC
TRBJ1-5 TRBV7-2 14 NA few CASSLAQGGQPQHF TGTGCCAGCAGCTTGGCACAGGGAGGTCAGCCCCAGCATTTT
TRBJ2-5 TRBV28 12 NA few CARQFKRETQYF TGTGCCAGACAATTTAAGAGGGAGACCCAGTACTTC
TRBJ2-4 TRBV5-6 14 TRBD1 NA CASSLMDRGFLSYF TGTGCCAGCAGCTTAATGGACAGGGGGTTTCTATCGTACTTC
TRBJ1-1 TRBV18 13 TRBD1 NA CASSVRQGTEAFF TGTGCCAGCTCTGTTAGACAGGGCACTGAAGCTTTCTTT
TRBJ1-6 TRBV4-2 14 NA few CASSQDRRDSPLHF TGTGCCAGCAGCCAAGATAGGAGGGATTCACCCCTCCACTTT
TRBJ2-3 TRBV29-1 10 NA NA CSGGGDTQYF TGCAGCGGCGGCGGGGATACGCAGTATTTT
TRBJ1-1 TRBV30 14 NA NA CAWSVSGGNTEAFF TGTGCCTGGAGTGTAAGCGGGGGGAACACTGAAGCTTTCTTT
TRBJ1-1 TRBV19 19 TRBD1 NA CASRTLRAALGQLNTEAFF TGTGCCAGTAGGACCTTGAGGGCTGCCCTGGGACAGCTGAACACTGAAGCTTTCTTT
TRBJ1-6 TRBV11-2 11 NA NA CASSFKGWHVF TGTGCCAGCAGCTTCAAGGGGTGGCACGTCTTT
TRBJ1-2 TRBV4-1 13 TRBD1 NA CASRPTGNYGYTF TGCGCCAGCAGACCGACAGGGAACTATGGCTACACCTTC
TRBJ2-5 TRBV30 13 NA NA CAWSLLAVETQYF TGTGCCTGGAGTCTACTAGCTGTCGAGACCCAGTACTTC
TRBJ1-1 TRBV25-1 14 TRBD1 NA CASSAHNRGSEAFF TGTGCCAGCAGTGCCCACAACAGGGGATCTGAAGCTTTCTTT
TRBJ2-7 TRBV5-5 18 NA NA CASSLEVGRGKGSYEQYF TGTGCCAGCAGCTTGGAGGTGGGACGGGGGAAAGGCTCCTACGAGCAGTACTTC
TRBJ2-7 TRBV15 13 NA NA CATSRDPSYEQYF TGTGCCACCAGCAGAGACCCCTCCTACGAGCAGTACTTC
TRBJ1-2 TRBV21-1 14 NA NA CASLAGPHNYGYTF TGTGCCAGCCTAGCAGGCCCCCATAACTATGGCTACACCTTC
TRBJ2-5 TRBV7-2 13 NA once CASSLAGSETQYF TGTGCCAGCAGCTTAGCAGGATCAGAGACCCAGTACTTC
TRBJ2-7 TRBV4-2 16 TRBD2 few CASSQEWRGYSYEQYF TGTGCCAGCAGCCAAGAATGGCGGGGGTACTCCTACGAGCAGTACTTC
TRBJ1-3 TRBV29-1 14 TRBD1 few CSVTGTANGNTIYF TGCAGCGTTACAGGGACAGCCAACGGAAACACCATATATTTT
TRBJ2-1 TRBV29-1 14 NA NA CSVGGTPPYNEQFF TGCAGCGTTGGCGGGACACCTCCATACAATGAGCAGTTCTTC
TRBJ2-1 TRBV25-1 13 NA NA CASSESGRSEQFF TGTGCCAGCAGTGAATCGGGCCGGAGTGAGCAGTTCTTC
TRBJ2-2 TRBV7-6 17 NA NA CASSSTGGTGNTGELFF TGTGCCAGCAGCTCTACCGGGGGGACAGGGAACACCGGGGAGCTGTTTTTT
TRBJ2-7 TRBV1 14 NA NA CTSSQEQVTYEQYF TGCACCAGCAGCCAAGAACAGGTCACCTACGAGCAGTACTTC
TRBJ2-2 TRBV6-5 13 NA NA CASSYSVVGELFF TGTGCCAGCAGTTACTCAGTTGTCGGGGAGCTGTTTTTT
TRBJ1-5 TRBV27 13 NA NA CASSLSWNQPQHF TGTGCCAGCAGTTTATCGTGGAATCAGCCCCAGCATTTT
TRBJ2-4 TRBV18 16 TRBD1 NA CASSLRPPGQGNIQYF TGTGCCAGCTCCCTACGCCCCCCGGGACAGGGGAACATTCAGTACTTC
TRBJ2-7 TRBV4-2 15 NA few CASSQVPTGTYEQYF TGTGCCAGCAGCCAAGTCCCCACAGGGACCTACGAGCAGTACTTC
TRBJ2-7 TRBV29-1 12 NA NA CSVDGGGYEQYF TGCAGCGTTGATGGTGGGGGCTACGAGCAGTACTTC
TRBJ2-2 TRBV7-8 13 NA NA CASSLVDTGELFF TGTGCCAGCAGCTTAGTAGACACCGGGGAGCTGTTTTTT
TRBJ2-3 TRBV7-2 16 NA few CASSILHGGNTDTQYF TGTGCCAGCAGCATCCTCCACGGGGGAAACACAGATACGCAGTATTTT
TRBJ1-4 TRBV14 14 NA NA CASSLDRGNEKLFF TGTGCCAGCAGCCTAGACAGAGGGAATGAAAAACTGTTTTTT
TRBJ1-2 TRBV5-6 12 NA NA CASSPDMTSYTF TGTGCCAGCAGCCCAGACATGACTAGCTACACCTTC
TRBJ1-5 TRBV5-4 13 NA few CASSSSGNQPQHF TGTGCCAGCAGCTCCTCAGGGAATCAGCCCCAGCATTTT
TRBJ1-1 TRBV7-9 14 TRBD1 NA CASSRTGVDTEAFF TGTGCCAGCAGCAGGACAGGGGTTGACACTGAAGCTTTCTTT
TRBJ1-1 TRBV4-1 12 NA few CASSQVWGEAFF TGCGCCAGCAGCCAAGTTTGGGGTGAAGCTTTCTTT
TRBJ1-2 TRBV25-1 13 NA NA CASSERGDYGYTF TGTGCCAGCAGTGAGCGGGGGGACTATGGCTACACCTTC
TRBJ1-1 TRBV29-1 14 NA once CSVQTQGEYTEAFF TGCAGCGTTCAGACGCAGGGAGAATACACTGAAGCTTTCTTT
TRBJ1-5 TRBV30 11 NA NA CACQSSGTQHF TGTGCCTGCCAATCCTCCGGGACCCAGCATTTT
TRBJ2-2 TRBV12-5 19 NA once CASGPSDTSKRILAGELFF TGTGCTAGTGGCCCGAGCGACACCTCAAAAAGGATTCTCGCCGGGGAGCTGTTTTTT
TRBJ2-3 TRBV29-1 12 NA NA CSVERGVDTQYF TGCAGCGTTGAAAGGGGGGTTGATACGCAGTATTTT
TRBJ2-3 TRBV18 16 TRBD2 few CASSPRTSGGTDTQYF TGTGCCAGCTCACCACGGACTAGCGGGGGCACAGATACGCAGTATTTT
TRBJ1-5 TRBV10-3 13 NA NA CAISGGSNQPQHF TGTGCCATCAGTGGGGGAAGCAATCAGCCCCAGCATTTT
TRBJ1-2 TRBV29-1 13 NA NA CSALMGNNYGYTF TGCAGCGCCCTGATGGGGAACAACTATGGCTACACCTTC
TRBJ1-1 TRBV15 15 NA NA CATSRGLGSNKEAFF TGTGCCACCAGCAGAGGACTCGGATCGAATAAAGAAGCTTTCTTT
TRBJ2-3 TRBV29-1 13 NA NA CSGEDPSTDTQYF TGCAGCGGGGAAGACCCTAGCACAGATACGCAGTATTTT
TRBJ2-1 TRBV29-1 15 TRBD1 NA CSGIKTGLGDNEQFF TGCAGCGGAATAAAGACAGGGCTGGGGGACAATGAGCAGTTCTTC